This TCR beta chain came from a study of blood T cell repertoires in COVID-19. Measured with immunoSEQ multiplex PCR; TCRdb has only the in-frame clones, and not every one. Of roughly 150,000 clones listed, around nine tenths were seen once; the top ten hold approximately 2.1%. Trimming removed 3 bases from V and 0 bases from J; junction bases left unmatched: 8. Germline assignment: CDR1 SQVTM and CDR2 ANQGSEA. This CDR3 has 16 amino acids. A single count supports this clone. The rearrangement uses TRBV29-1 and TRBJ2-1, with 7 bases lining up with TRBD1. Sequencing input: peripheral blood. This TCR derives from a man aged 50-59 years who had recovered from COVID-19. As DNA, the CDR3 is TGCAGCGTTGAGGCAGGGACAGAGAGCTCCTACAATGAGCAGTTCTTC. Translating it yields CSVEAGTESSYNEQFF.